This T cell receptor beta chain appears in the sequencing data of a study of blood T cells in healthy people across ages (dated by TCRdb to the mid-2010s). Looking at the study overall: In model experiments, template switching captured about one uniquely barcoded TCR beta cDNA molecule for every two T cells. To avoid experimental bias, donors of different ages were spread randomly across the sequencing lanes. The donors were split into four age groups: young (average approximately 16 years), middle-aged (more than 35), aged (approximately 60) and long-lived (roughly 80). Using the same blood draw, the study looked at two additional independent replicas of 1 million unique cDNA reads for two donors, one aged 18 to 30 and the other aged 80 or older. Using deep sequencing normalized with unique cDNA molecular identifiers, the study measured how TCR beta repertoire diversity changes with age. What the research found in general, with its limitations: Compared with the aged group, the long-lived group had more naive CD4+ T cells, fewer expanded clones and increased TCR diversity, a pattern suggesting age selection. As age increased, observed TCR beta diversity per million T cells dropped in a roughly linear way, and a significant reduction was already evident by age about 40. The CMV infection status of donors was not known, potentially confounding age-related changes in expanded clonotypes. Bulk unsorted PBMC profiling prevented conclusive comparison of naive and antigen-experienced compartments. A strong correlation was found between observed TCR beta diversity and the percentage of naive T cells measured by flow cytometry. Estimates of total diversity from one million sequenced T cells were regarded as lower bounds and underestimates.

The donors were 40 or so Caucasian individuals from Russia, aged roughly 6 to 100 years, who were systemically healthy. Each donor gave ten milliliters of peripheral blood, drawn into EDTA-treated Vacutainer tubes. PBMCs were isolated by Ficoll-Paque density-gradient centrifugation, with at least 6 million obtained per sample. Trizol reagent was used to extract total RNA from PBMCs, with at least 6 micrograms per sample. The percentages of naive CD45RAhigh/CD27high T cells were determined by flow cytometry on a PBMC aliquot from every donor. V gives up 0 bases and J gives up 8 bases, and the segment between their germline ends measures 13 bases. The germline V gene sets CDR1 to LGHNA and CDR2 to YNFKEQ. There are 14 amino acids in the CDR3, from cysteine to phenylalanine inclusive. Of the read, only the CDR3 DNA is kept; its 42 bases are in frame from base 1. Library preparation used 5' RACE. Data came from an Illumina HiSeq 2500. The second PCR ran for about 6 to 11 cycles and used a J-beta primer mix along with a sample-barcoded 5' primer. A unique molecular identifier was introduced onto each TCR beta cDNA molecule by a template-switch 5' adaptor carrying 12 random nucleotides. At least 2.5 million CDR3-containing paired-end reads were obtained from each sample. First-strand cDNA was synthesized from all RNA with the Mint cDNA synthesis kit, primed by a TRBC-specific oligonucleotide. After uracil-DNA glycosylase treatment, a first 18-cycle PCR used universal primers M1SS and BC2_uni_R on all cDNA. Per the original workflow: Normalization of each sample was performed by random selection of 1 million high-quality reads, each carrying a distinct molecular identifier. Reads sharing molecular identifiers were discarded rather than binned into consensus sequences. MiTCR, set to a Q25 quality threshold and the strictest error-elimination algorithm, was used for CDR3 identification, clonotype clustering and error correction. A nonparametric unseen species model with Euler transformation was used to estimate a lower bound on total TCR beta diversity. TCRdb took the public reads, trimmed them with fastp at Q25, ran MiXCR for clone calling and kept in-frame beta chains. Every entry covers one CDR3 protein and lists the most common genes and DNA from its rows. TCRdb, rather than the study authors, made the V and J calls. Present in this sample are approximately 880,000 distinct CDR3 sequences, around 49% of which were seen just once. The ten top clones hold about an eighth of the sample.

This clonotype was detected only a few times. Its antigen is currently not known. Within one base of it there is no much larger clone, and no base qualities were kept. The V gene is TRBV4-2 and the J gene is TRBJ1-2; a tentative D call is TRBD1 (6 bases match). This sequence was found in a man younger than 45 in good health. Specimen: blood. The nucleotides are TGTGCCAGCAGCCAAGACGGGGGGGCAGGGGGCTACACCTTC. It translates to CASSQDGGAGGYTF.